This paragraph covers one T cell receptor beta chain sequence. A single count supports this clone. The specificity of this receptor is unknown. No qualities accompany the bases; no much larger clone lies one base away. Library method: the immunoSEQ multiplex PCR assay. A mixture of 60 forward primers for TCR Vbeta segments and 13 reverse primers for TCR Jbeta segments was used in the multiplex PCR. Amplification of the CDR3 region of rearranged TCR beta genes was performed with a multiplex PCR assay on genomic DNA. On the Illumina HiSeq System, the amplified TCR beta libraries were sequenced as 87-base-pair reads. From the authors' description of their analysis: Across the 600 to 700 repertoires, a later analysis counted roughly 84 million unique TCR beta chains, about 10 million of which were shared by at least two donors. A nearest-neighbor algorithm error-corrected the raw reads and collapsed the reads into unique sequences, merging closely related sequences to remove PCR and sequencing errors. Alignment of CDR3 sequences to IMGT reference sequences was used to assign V, D and J gene segments. For a sequence to be retained, a match of at least six nucleotides was required to both a V gene segment and a J gene segment. Rearrangements were called productive when the CDR3 lacked stop codons and stayed in frame with V and J; all others were non-productive. CDR3 was defined by IMGT convention, running from the second conserved V-encoded cysteine to the conserved J-encoded phenylalanine. The earlier analysis of about 590 of the donors excluded sequences that lacked an unambiguous match to a single V gene segment. An earlier analysis of a few hundred of the donors called V segments functional above 56.7% productive rearrangements and segregating when the between-donor standard deviation exceeded 5%. To diagnose cytomegalovirus status from the catalog of TCR beta chain sequences, a statistical classification framework was built. A later analysis assigned V and J genes by comparing TCR nucleotide sequences with IMGT/GENE-DB human TR gene sequences. A later analysis assigned CDR3 sequences and most-parsimonious VDJ recombination scenarios with the TCRdist pipeline. In a later analysis, every TCR beta chain was defined by the combination of its CDR3 amino acid sequence and its V-gene family, and reads without a unique V-gene family were dropped. To address suspected cross-contamination and a sequencing artifact, a later analysis removed around 590 highly shared, low-generation-probability nucleotide sequences. A later analysis calculated a clonal expansion index for each public chain from normalized within-repertoire ranks of inferred template counts. In a later analysis, generation probabilities were computed using a VDJ recombination model fitted to out-of-frame rearrangements, and the results were checked against IGoR. In a later analysis, hypergeometric tests were used to score TCR-TCR, TCR-HLA and TCR-CMV co-occurrence, with a repertoire-size bias correction applied to TCR pairs. To estimate false discovery rates, a later analysis permuted the HLA or CMV assignments 20 times. In a later analysis, co-occurring TCRs were grouped using DBSCAN, and TCRdist sequence similarity was added for clustering within HLA-allele-positive subsets. Co-occurrence clustering excluded repertoires with fewer than 30,000 or more than 120,000 public chains, plus five with anomalous nucleotide sharing. The table was pulled from immuneACCESS by TCRdb, which kept in-frame rearrangements only. Such tables lose some clones; where checked, under half of the loss comes from unresolved V genes, and the rest has no known cause. The DNA gave D and trimming, while V, J and clone size come from that table. The sample yields over 80,000 clones; around 84% were counted once. The ten largest clones take up 3% to 3.5% of the sample.

In total, 630 or so healthy bone marrow donors made up the cohort. All cohort members were sampled while nominally healthy, although unrecorded immune exposures were likely present. The donor was CMV seronegative and belonged to the group of more than 300 seronegative cohort members. Every donor gave a peripheral blood sample, and the peripheral blood mononuclear cells from that sample were used for TCR beta sequencing. Genomic DNA was extracted from the blood cell samples with the Qiagen DNeasy Blood Extraction Kit. This entry belongs to a study of cytomegalovirus exposure and HLA in healthy donors (dated by TCRdb to the late 2010s). Study-level background: According to an earlier analysis of 587 of the donors, 150 million to 200 million T cells yielded 100 million or so unique TCR beta sequences and approximately 280 Gb of sequence data. An early release covering over 500 HLA-typed donors comprised approximately 300 gigabases of sequencing data and approximately 85 million unique TCR sequences. Of the roughly 400 genotyped donors, about 84% fell in the genetic ancestry cluster associated with self-reported Caucasian donors. The study aimed to test whether signatures of past pathogen exposure could be identified by cataloging public T cell receptors. The study profiled the T cell repertoires of hundreds of subjects by immunosequencing and related them to cytomegalovirus serostatus. In addition to the first cohort of hundreds of subjects, a separate validation cohort of approximately 130 different subjects was used. To predict cytomegalovirus infection status, the study combined high-throughput TCR immunosequencing, statistical association of individual TCRs with disease status, and machine learning. To study patterns of TCR occurrence, a later analysis re-analyzed previously published TCR beta repertoires from around 670 donors and added high-resolution HLA genotyping. In the later analysis, no new phenotypic data were used to find candidate immune exposures; instead, reliance was placed on TCR beta sequences and their occurrence across donors. An earlier analysis of 587 of the donors applied high-throughput TCR beta sequencing to assess whether each TCR beta V gene segment acted as functional or pseudogenic. Donor age, sex, ethnicity and CMV serostatus were collected together with the repertoire data. In a later genetic analysis, genome-wide SNP genotypes for about three fifths of the 666 donors were used, and that subset was treated as a discovery cohort. All discovery cohort repertoires had been generated using a single sequencing platform. HLA typing covered class I and class II loci at four-digit resolution. The number of typed donors differed by locus: about 620-630 for A, B, C, DRB1 and DQB1; 522 for DQA1; 600 to 610 for DPA1; and roughly 490 for DPB1. Roughly 5 DR-DQ haplotypes were handled as single units for association and clustering, since linkage in the cohort was strong. On average, roughly 240,000 unique TCR beta nucleotide sequences were sequenced per donor among a few hundred genotyped donors of the cohort, with 15% to 20% of those sequences being non-productive.

Findings and caveats that apply to the study as a whole: The classifier was reported to diagnose cytomegalovirus status with high specificity and sensitivity in both the original and validation cohorts. Assigning TCR associations to individual alleles was difficult when HLA alleles, especially DR and DQ, strongly co-occurred. V-gene and J-gene trimming of TCR beta chains was associated with a missense DCLRE1C variant in a later genetic analysis, and the association was replicated in an independent cohort. This cohort had only TCR beta chains sequenced, and the lack of alpha or paired-chain data limited which features could be detected. While some public TCRs were present in many individuals, most TCR sequences turned up only very rarely across donors. Linkage disequilibrium might explain the correlated functional status among segregating V segments, but an unknown experimental factor could not be excluded. Compared with the roughly 700-donor mean, donors in an Asian-associated ancestry cluster had fewer N-insertions in productive TCRs, according to a later genetic analysis. Because counts were too low, some 17 rarely observed V segments, including chromosome 9 orphons, were left out of the earlier analysis of some 640 of the donors. An earlier analysis of around 540 of the donors showed that most TCR beta V segments appeared in productive rearrangements either about 87% or about 30% of the time, which broadly matched IMGT annotations. A further reported finding was that TCR beta sequences accurately predicted the HLA-A and HLA-B alleles for most subjects in the first cohort. It was suggested by the authors that the approach could potentially be generalized to other disease states and immunological phenotypes. In vitro tests confirmed that a few of the cytomegalovirus-associated TCR beta chains recognize cytomegalovirus antigens. Roughly uniform sequencing depth across donors was assumed in presence/absence analyses, although this assumption may not hold. A later analysis found that TCR association rates varied across HLA loci, with DRB1 alleles showing the most associated TCRs and HLA-C alleles the fewest. Several of the top co-occurrence clusters appeared to be linked to parvovirus B19, influenza, CMV and Epstein-Barr virus, according to a later analysis. A group of highly shared sequence variants was considered likely to be a technical artifact of the sequencing pipeline. Most CMV-associated TCR beta chains appeared to be HLA-restricted in a later analysis, and the HLA associations seemed to be driven largely by CMV exposure. CMV serostatus was the only immune exposure information available for the cohort. At a false discovery rate of 0.05, a later analysis linked around 17,000 TCR beta sequences to specific HLA alleles. In a later analysis, HLA-associated TCR beta chains showed more clonal expansion and lower generation probabilities than non-associated chains that were equally common. HLA typing was unavailable for some donors at each locus, so association tests used only the typed subset. A total of 150 to 200 TCR beta chains were listed by the study as associated with cytomegalovirus. Some IMGT-functional V segments, including TRBV6-2 and TRBV6-3, could not be distinguished by the 87-base-pair reads and were therefore excluded.

Its CDR3 holds 14 amino acids, cysteine through phenylalanine. This entry keeps only the CDR3 DNA: 42 bases, framed from base 1. From the germline V gene, CDR1 is SGHTA and CDR2 is FQGNSA. In this chain, TRBV7-2 is recombined with TRBJ2-5; 7 middle bases align to TRBD1. The DNA end is a closer match to TRBJ2-7, so the J assignment may be wrong. Specimen: PBMCs. The source is a woman aged 40 to 50 in good health and CMV-seronegative. The DNA is as follows: TGTGCCAGCAGCTTAGGACAGGGTGGGGGCGAGCAGTACTTC. It is translated as CASSLGQGGGEQYF.